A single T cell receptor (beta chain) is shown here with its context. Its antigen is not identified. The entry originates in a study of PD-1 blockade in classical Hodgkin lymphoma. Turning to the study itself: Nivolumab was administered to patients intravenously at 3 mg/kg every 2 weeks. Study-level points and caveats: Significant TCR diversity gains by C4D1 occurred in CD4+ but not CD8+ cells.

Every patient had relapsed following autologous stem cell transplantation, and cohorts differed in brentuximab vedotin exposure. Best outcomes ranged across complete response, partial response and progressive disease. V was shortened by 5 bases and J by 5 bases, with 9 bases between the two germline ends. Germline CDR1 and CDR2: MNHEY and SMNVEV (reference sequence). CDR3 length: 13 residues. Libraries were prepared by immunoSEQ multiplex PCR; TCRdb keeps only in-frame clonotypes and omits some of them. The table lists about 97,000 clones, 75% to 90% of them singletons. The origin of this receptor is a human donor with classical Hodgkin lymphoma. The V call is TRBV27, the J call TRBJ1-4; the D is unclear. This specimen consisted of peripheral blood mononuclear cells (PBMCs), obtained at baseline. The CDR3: CASSMRANEKLFF. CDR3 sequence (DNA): TGTGCCAGCAGTATGAGGGCAAATGAAAAACTGTTTTTT.